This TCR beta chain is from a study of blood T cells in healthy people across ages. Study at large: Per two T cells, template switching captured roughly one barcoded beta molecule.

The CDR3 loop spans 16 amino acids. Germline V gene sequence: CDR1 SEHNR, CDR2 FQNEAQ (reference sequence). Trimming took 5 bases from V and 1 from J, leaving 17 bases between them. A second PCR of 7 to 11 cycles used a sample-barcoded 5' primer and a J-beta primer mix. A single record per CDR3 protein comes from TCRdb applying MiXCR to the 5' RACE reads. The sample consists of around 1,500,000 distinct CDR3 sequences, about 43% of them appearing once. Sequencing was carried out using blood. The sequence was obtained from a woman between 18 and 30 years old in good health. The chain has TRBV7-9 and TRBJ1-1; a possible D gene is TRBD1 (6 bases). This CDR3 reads CASSPSGDTKNTEAFF. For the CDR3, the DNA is TGTGCCAGCAGCCCATCGGGGGACACGAAGAACACTGAAGCTTTCTTT.